This TCR beta chain was profiled in a study of cytomegalovirus exposure and HLA in healthy donors. Overall study: As released early, the data held 65 million to 90 million unique TCRs from HLA-typed donors.

Study conclusions and caveats: A later analysis linked a missense DCLRE1C variant to TCR beta V- and J-gene trimming. Common viral pathogens (according to a later analysis) appeared linked to several of the most significant clusters. Researchers reported that a few CMV-associated chains were confirmed in vitro as CMV antigen-specific.

As regards this clone: Its antigen remains unidentified.

The study ran its PCR with 60 Vbeta and 13 Jbeta primers. Assay used: immunoSEQ multiplex PCR; TCRdb lists only in-frame clones, some missing. The data contain fewer than 200,000 clones, roughly 76% of them seen just once; the ten biggest clones take up over 4.5%. This sequence originates from a woman under 30 in good health and CMV-seropositive. Input material: PBMCs.

The CDR3 DNA follows: TGTGCCAGCAGCCCTGCCGTGCGGGTTTACAATGAGCAGTTCTTC. It codes for CASSPAVRVYNEQFF. The chain joins TRBV7-2 to TRBJ2-1; possible D gene TRBD2, 5 bases. The germline V and J ends were trimmed by 5 bases and 4 bases, with 15 bases remaining between them. Germline loops: CDR1 SGHTA, CDR2 FQGNSA. This CDR3 is built from 15 residues.